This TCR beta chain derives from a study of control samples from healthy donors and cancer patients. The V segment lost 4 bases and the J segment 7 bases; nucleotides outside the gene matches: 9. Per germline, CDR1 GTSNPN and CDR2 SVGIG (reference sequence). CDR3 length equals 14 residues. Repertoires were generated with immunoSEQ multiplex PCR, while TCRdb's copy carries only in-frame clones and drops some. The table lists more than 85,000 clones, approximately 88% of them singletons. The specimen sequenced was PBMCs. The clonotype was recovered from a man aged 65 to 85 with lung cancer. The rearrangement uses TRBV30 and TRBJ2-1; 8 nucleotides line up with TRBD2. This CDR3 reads CAWNRGGQGNEQFF. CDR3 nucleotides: TGTGCCTGGAACCGGGGGGGCCAAGGTAATGAGCAGTTCTTC.